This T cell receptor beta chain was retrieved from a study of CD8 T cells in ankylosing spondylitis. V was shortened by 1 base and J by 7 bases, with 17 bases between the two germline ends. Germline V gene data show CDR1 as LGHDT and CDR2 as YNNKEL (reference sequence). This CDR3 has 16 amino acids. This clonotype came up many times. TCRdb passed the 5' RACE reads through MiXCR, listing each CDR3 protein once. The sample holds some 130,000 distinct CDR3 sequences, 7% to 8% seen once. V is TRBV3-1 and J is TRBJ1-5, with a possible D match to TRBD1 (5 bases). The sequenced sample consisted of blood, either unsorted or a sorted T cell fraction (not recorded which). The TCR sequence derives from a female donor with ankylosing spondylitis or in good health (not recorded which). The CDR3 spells CASSQAPLRANQPQHF. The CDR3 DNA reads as TGTGCCAGCAGCCAAGCACCGCTCAGGGCCAACCAGCCCCAGCATTTT.